The 28 T cell receptor beta chains below come from one sample, sequenced in a study of CD8+CD57+ T cells in acquired aplastic anemia. Those patients picked for sequencing had displayed CD8+CD57+ cell expansion on flow cytometry. Genomic DNA acted as the template from which TCR beta VDJ combination and CDR3 sequence profiling were carried out. One entry per CDR3 protein, called by TCRdb with MiXCR from the reads. The sample lists 250,000 or so distinct CDR3 sequences, approximately 45% occurring once. The sample was sorted CD4+, CD8+, or CD8+CD57+ T cells (not recorded which) from PBMCs. These TCRs come from a human donor with aplastic anemia.

The chain links TRBV10-3 to TRBJ2-1; TRBD2 matches 7 bases. This CDR3 has 14 amino acids. Germline assignment: CDR1 ENHRY and CDR2 SYGVKD. The V segment lost 10 bases and the J segment 9 bases; nucleotides outside the gene matches: 15. Here the CDR3 reads CATFASGNIGEQFF. The CDR3 DNA follows: TGTGCCACCTTCGCGAGCGGGAACATCGGTGAGCAGTTCTTC.

This chain connects TRBV2 to TRBJ2-5, with a possible D match to TRBD1 (5 bases). Germline CDR1 reads SNHLY; CDR2 reads FYNNEI. The CDR3 is 13 residues long. Trimming stripped 4 bases from V and 5 bases from J, with 11 bases between. In DNA, the CDR3 is TGTGCCAGCAGTGTTCAGGGTCGGGAGACCCAGTACTTC. As protein: CASSVQGRETQYF.

The V and J genes are TRBV2 and TRBJ1-3; 8 bases match TRBD1. V dropped 7 bases and J dropped 0; count of bases not matched to a gene: 8. The germline V gene has CDR1 SNHLY and CDR2 FYNNEI. This CDR3 is 16 amino acids long. This CDR3 reads CASTRDRSLSGNTIYF. CDR3 in DNA: TGTGCCAGCACCCGGGACAGGTCTCTCTCTGGAAACACCATATATTTT.

This clonotype came up many times. Here the CDR3 reads CASSEADGSSGNTIYF. CDR3 nucleotide sequence: TGTGCCAGCAGTGAAGCTGACGGCAGCTCTGGAAACACCATATATTTT. This rearrangement joins TRBV6-1 to TRBJ1-3; D not certain. The germline CDR1 and CDR2 sequences are MNHNS and SASEGT. V was trimmed by 0 bases and J by 0 bases, leaving 9 bases between them. The CDR3 has 16 amino acids.

This clonotype was counted between two and nine times. Given a much more abundant clone one base away, this may be a read error. This sequence joins TRBV4-3 and TRBJ2-5; tentative D call: TRBD2 (7 bases). The CDR3 has 16 amino acids. The V gene's germline CDR1 is LGHNA and CDR2 YSLEER. The CDR3 reads CASSQDERGQGETQHF. CDR3 nucleotide sequence: TGCGCCAGCAGCCAAGATGAGCGGGGACAAGGGGAGACCCAGCACTTC.

As regards this clonotype: Given the absence of the conserved phenylalanine or tryptophan at the CDR3 end, a read error is likely. No DNA is shown, since the ends of the CDR3 on it are uncertain; the CDR3 is the one TCRdb lists. This chain joins TRBV29-1 and TRBJ1-6. The CDR3 extends over 10 residues, inclusive of both ends. Germline-derived CDR1 and CDR2 are SQVTM and ANQGSEA. The CDR3 is CSVPSLRRER.

This clonotype was counted many times. The J gene is TRBJ2-7, the V gene TRBV6-1; tentatively, D is TRBD1 or TRBD2 (5 bases each). CDR3 size: 14 residues. Trimming left V 7 bases short and J 6 bases short, with 19 bases between. Germline V gene data show CDR1 as MNHNS and CDR2 as SASEGT. CDR3 sequence (DNA): TGTGCCAGCAAGGGGTATAGCGAGGCCGGCGAGCAGTACTTC. Its protein is CASKGYSEAGEQYF.

This clonotype was recorded only once. At one of its ends the junction is not consistent with the germline gene, which may arise from a read error. The chain is built from TRBV7-9 and TRBJ2-3; no clear D gene. The germline gives CDR1 SEHNR, CDR2 FQNEAQ (reference sequence). The CDR3 runs to 17 residues. CDR3 DNA: TGTGCCAGCAGCTCTGTAACGATGCTCCCGGACCCAGATGCGCAGTATTTT. Amino acids: CASSSVTMLPDPDAQYF.

The gene calls are TRBV10-3 and TRBJ1-3, with D unresolved. Trimming stripped 5 bases from V and 4 bases from J, with 6 bases between. Per germline, CDR1 ENHRY and CDR2 SYGVKD. This CDR3 comprises 12 residues. For the CDR3, the DNA is TGTGCCATCAGTTCGGACGGAAACACCATATATTTT. Encoded protein: CAISSDGNTIYF.

The chain is built from TRBV10-2 and TRBJ1-2, with unresolved D. Germline CDR1 WSHSY, CDR2 SAAADI. V lost 0 bases to trimming and J lost 6 bases, with 11 bases between them. This CDR3 spans 14 amino acids. CDR3 sequence (DNA): TGCGCCAGCAGTGAGTCGGGAGGGAGGGATGGCTACACCTTC. Amino acids: CASSESGGRDGYTF.

There are many counts of this clonotype. The J gene is TRBJ2-1, the V gene TRBV20-1; D unclear. The ends were cut back, 3 bases at V and 1 base at J, with 7 bases in the middle. There are 13 residues in the CDR3. Germline V lookup: CDR1 DFQATT, CDR2 SNEGSKA (reference sequence). The DNA for the CDR3 is TGCAGTGCTAGCGACGGATCCTACAATGAGCAGTTCTTC. This translates into CSASDGSYNEQFF.

Only one count was recorded for this clonotype. The chain couples TRBV7-9 to TRBJ2-5; 7 nucleotides line up with TRBD1. The ends lost 5 bases at V and 1 base at J; junction bases unmatched: 7. Germline V gene lookup returns CDR1 SEHNR and CDR2 FQNEAQ (reference sequence). This CDR3 is built from 15 residues. The CDR3 sequence: CASSDHRGFQETQYF. CDR3 coding DNA: TGTGCCAGCAGCGACCACAGGGGATTCCAAGAGACCCAGTACTTC.

V and J are TRBV5-1 and TRBJ1-2, with D hard to call. The V end lost 7 bases, the J end lost 7 bases, and 14 bases lay between the germline ends. The CDR3 runs to 12 residues. CDR1 and CDR2 from the germline V gene are SGHRS and YFSETQ. CDR3 nucleotide sequence: TGCGCCAGCGCACCTGAGGTCGGTGGCTACACCTTC. Its translation: CASAPEVGGYTF.

Comments on this clonotype: At one of its ends the junction is not consistent with the germline gene, which may arise from a read error. The rearrangement joins TRBV5-1 to TRBJ2-7, with 8 bases lining up with TRBD1. CDR3 length equals 17 residues. Looked up from germline, CDR1 is SGHRS and CDR2 is YFSETQ. The CDR3 loop is CASSPHLRQGMWNEQYF. The DNA for the CDR3 is TGTGCCAGCAGCCCCCACCTCCGACAGGGGATGTGGAACGAGCAGTACTTC.

This sequence joins TRBV29-1 and TRBJ1-2; 10 bases are a match to TRBD1. J was trimmed by 6 bases and V by 6 bases; bases with no gene match: 7. The CDR3 is 13 amino acids. CDR1 and CDR2 from the germline V gene are SQVTM and ANQGSEA. The CDR3 bases are TGCAGCGTCGTGGGACAGGGGAGAGATGGCTACACCTTC. It encodes CSVVGQGRDGYTF.

This clonotype was counted ten times or more. This chain links TRBV9 with TRBJ2-7; the D gene is possibly TRBD1 (5 bases). The ends were cut back, 0 bases at V and 2 bases at J, with 6 bases in the middle. Germline values: CDR1 SGDLS, CDR2 YYNGEE. CDR3 length equals 13 residues. This CDR3 reads CASSVGGPYEQYF. CDR3 bases: TGTGCCAGCAGCGTAGGGGGCCCCTACGAGCAGTACTTC.

V and J are TRBV7-2 and TRBJ1-6; possibly TRBD1 for D (5 bases). The germline V gene has CDR1 SGHTA and CDR2 FQGNSA. This CDR3 has 14 residues. Trimming cost V 1 base and J 11 bases, with 12 bases left between them. Here the CDR3 reads CASSLGGWVAPLHF. The CDR3 region has the DNA TGTGCCAGCAGCTTAGGGGGGTGGGTTGCACCCCTCCACTTT.

On this clonotype: The junction departs from germline at one end; a sequencing error may be responsible. V gene TRBV7-6 combines with J gene TRBJ2-2; 14 bases match TRBD2. CDR1 is SGHVS and CDR2 is FNYEAQ in the germline V gene. The CDR3 is 19 residues long. CDR3 sequence reads: CASSLVKGTSGGIHGELLF. The CDR3 DNA is TGTGCCAGCAGCTTAGTCAAAGGGACTAGCGGGGGAATCCACGGGGAGCTGCTTTTT.

As to this clonotype: A clone one base away is much larger, so this may be a read error. The chain joins TRBV2 to TRBJ1-5; TRBD1 matches 11 bases. The CDR3 extends over 16 amino acids. Germline CDR1 SNHLY, CDR2 FYNNEI. Written as DNA, the CDR3 is TGTGCCAGCAGTGATAGGGACAGGGGGTTGAATCGGCCCCAGCATTTT. The encoded protein is CASSDRDRGLNRPQHF.

The sample holds many counts of this clonotype. The rearrangement uses TRBV5-1 and TRBJ2-7, with 7 bases fitting TRBD2. J was trimmed by 2 bases and V by 0 bases; bases with no gene match: 8. The CDR3 length is 16 residues. In germline, CDR1 is SGHRS, CDR2 YFSETQ. CDR3 protein: CASSLDRDYHTYEQYF. The CDR3 DNA sequence: TGCGCCAGCAGCTTGGATCGGGACTACCATACCTACGAGCAGTACTTC.

This clonotype came up once. The chain combines TRBV10-1 with TRBJ2-3; a possible D gene is TRBD2 (7 bases). CDR3 length: 15 residues. V was pared by 0 bases and J by 7 bases, with 14 bases between. Germline V lookup: CDR1 WNHNN, CDR2 SYGVQD (reference sequence). The CDR3 nucleotides are TGCGCCAGCAGTGAGTCCGTGGGGGGGCAATATACGCAGTATTTT. Its protein is CASSESVGGQYTQYF.

The chain employs TRBV7-7 and TRBJ1-1; D possibly corresponds to TRBD1 (6 bases). The CDR3 sequence is 13 residues long. In germline, CDR1 is SSHAT, CDR2 FNYEAQ (reference sequence). CDR3 DNA sequence: TGTGCTAGCGGCTTAGGGGGGAACACTGAAGCTTTCTTT. It yields the protein CASGLGGNTEAFF.

V gene TRBV20-1 combines with J gene TRBJ1-2, with 9 bases identical to TRBD1. CDR1 and CDR2 from the germline V gene are DFQATT and SNEGSKA (reference sequence). The CDR3 consists of 16 residues. V dropped 6 bases and J dropped 0; count of bases not matched to a gene: 11. CDR3 in DNA: TGCAGTGCAGACACAGGACAGGGGCTAGCTAACTATGGCTACACCTTC. Amino acid sequence: CSADTGQGLANYGYTF.

The sample holds a few counts of this clonotype. V gene TRBV4-2 combines with J gene TRBJ1-1; no firm D call. The CDR3 totals 16 residues. Germline assignment: CDR1 LGHNA and CDR2 YNFKEQ. V was pared by 4 bases and J by 11 bases, with 26 bases between. CDR3 in amino acids: CASSPLTPDASNRAFF. The CDR3 DNA reads TGTGCCAGCAGCCCCTTAACCCCCGATGCTAGCAACCGGGCTTTCTTT.

This clonotype was observed many times. This chain connects TRBV13 to TRBJ2-1; D ambiguous. The CDR3 covers 11 residues. Germline values: CDR1 PRHDT, CDR2 FYEKMQ (reference sequence). The V and J ends lost 4 bases and 5 bases respectively, with 3 bases between them. Written as DNA, the CDR3 is TGTGCCAGCAGCTGGAACAATGAGCAGTTCTTC. This translates into CASSWNNEQFF. Full variable domain (outside the CDR3, taken from reference TRBV13 and TRBJ2-1): AAGVIQSPRHLIKEKRETATLKCYPIPRHDTVYWYQQGPGQDPQFLISFYEKMQSDKGSIPDRFSAQQFSDYHSELNMSSLELGDSALYFCASSWNNEQFFGPGTRLTVL.

This clonotype was counted at least ten times. The chain recombines TRBV20-1 with TRBJ2-7; TRBD2 matches at 8 bases. This CDR3 spans 16 amino acids. Germline CDR1 DFQATT, CDR2 SNEGSKA (reference sequence). J was trimmed by 5 bases and V by 4 bases; bases with no gene match: 16. This CDR3 is CSAKDLLGGRIDEQYF. The CDR3 DNA is TGCAGTGCTAAAGACCTACTTGGCGGGAGGATCGACGAGCAGTACTTC.

Worth noting for this clonotype: One end of the junction does not line up with germline, which may come from a read error. V gene TRBV24-1 combines with J gene TRBJ2-5, with 12 bases that match TRBD2. Looked up from germline, CDR1 is KGHDR and CDR2 is SFDVKD. The CDR3 is 15 residues long. In DNA form, the CDR3 reads TGTGCCGCCAGGTTACTAGCGGGGGGAAAAGAGACCCAGTACTTC. It encodes CAARLLAGGKETQYF.

This clonotype showed up many times. CDR3 sequence (DNA): TGTGCCAGTAGTGTAACAGACTACAATGAGCAGTTCTTC. It yields the protein CASSVTDYNEQFF. V usage is TRBV19 and J usage is TRBJ2-1; no clear D. This CDR3 has 13 amino acids. The V end lost 5 bases, the J end lost 3 bases, and 8 bases lay between the germline ends. Germline lookup yields CDR1 LNHDA and CDR2 SQIVND (reference sequence).